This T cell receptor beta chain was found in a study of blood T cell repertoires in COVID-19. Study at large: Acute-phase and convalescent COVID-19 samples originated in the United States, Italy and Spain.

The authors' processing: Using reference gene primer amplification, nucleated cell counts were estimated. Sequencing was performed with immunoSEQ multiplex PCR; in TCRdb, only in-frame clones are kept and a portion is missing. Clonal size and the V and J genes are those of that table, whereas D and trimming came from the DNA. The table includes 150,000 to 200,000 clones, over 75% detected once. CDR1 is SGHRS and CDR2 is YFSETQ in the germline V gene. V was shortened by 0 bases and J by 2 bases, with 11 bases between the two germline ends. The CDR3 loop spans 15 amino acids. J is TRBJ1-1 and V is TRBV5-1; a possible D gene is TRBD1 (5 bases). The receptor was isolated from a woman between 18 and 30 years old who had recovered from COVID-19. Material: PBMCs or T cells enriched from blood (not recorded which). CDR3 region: CASSLVAGLNTEAFF. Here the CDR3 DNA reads TGCGCCAGCAGCTTGGTTGCAGGGCTCAACACTGAAGCTTTCTTT.